The 27 T cell receptor beta chains below all came from one sample that was sequenced in a study of blood T cell repertoires in COVID-19. Assay: immunoSEQ multiplex PCR; the TCRdb copy retains only in-frame clones and omits some. The data contain roughly 80,000 clones, around 82% of them singletons. Sequenced sample: peripheral blood. Source of these receptors: a human donor in a cohort sampled during active COVID-19.

This chain joins TRBV5-1 and TRBJ2-7; tentatively, D is TRBD1 (6 bases). The length of the CDR3 is 15 residues. V shed 1 base and J shed 5 bases, with 16 bases lying between them. Germline V lookup: CDR1 SGHRS, CDR2 YFSETQ. The CDR3, as DNA: TGCGCCAGCAGCTTGAAGGCAGGGGAAGGTAACGAGCAGTACTTC. Translating gives CASSLKAGEGNEQYF.

J is TRBJ2-1 and V is TRBV7-9; D is possibly TRBD1 (6 bases). The V and J ends lost 1 base and 1 base respectively, with 20 bases between them. This CDR3 is built from 19 residues. CDR1 is SEHNR, CDR2 FQNEAQ, per germline (reference sequence). CDR3 nucleotide sequence: TGTGCCAGCAGCTTAGGGGCAGGGGATCGTTTAGTTTCCTACAATGAGCAGTTCTTC. This codes for CASSLGAGDRLVSYNEQFF.

This rearrangement joins TRBV2 to TRBJ2-2; D is undetermined. Germline V gene lookup returns CDR1 SNHLY and CDR2 FYNNEI. The CDR3 runs to 13 residues. V was cut by 5 bases and J by 7 bases, with 11 bases left in between. The CDR3 nucleotides are TGTGCCAGCAGTCTTGACACGGTCGGGGAGCTGTTTTTT. This translates into CASSLDTVGELFF.

V is TRBV15 and J is TRBJ2-3; D gene uncertain. Per germline, CDR1 LNHNV and CDR2 YYDKDF (reference sequence). CDR3 length: 14 amino acids. V lost 0 bases and J lost 4, with 8 bases in between. The CDR3: CATSRDQRSDTQYF. CDR3 DNA: TGTGCCACCAGCAGAGATCAGAGGTCAGATACGCAGTATTTT.

The rearrangement uses TRBV5-1 and TRBJ1-4; 7 bases match TRBD1. Germline trimming cut 4 bases from V and 4 bases from J; bases unmatched to any gene: 4. Germline V gene lookup returns CDR1 SGHRS and CDR2 YFSETQ. The CDR3 has 14 residues. CDR3 protein: CASSKDRRNEKLFF. The CDR3, as DNA: TGCGCCAGCAGCAAGGACAGGCGTAATGAAAAACTGTTTTTT. The whole variable domain, remainder taken from reference TRBV5-1 and TRBJ1-4, is KAGVTQTPRYLIKTRGQQVTLSCSPISGHRSVSWYQQTPGQGLQFLFEYFSETQRNKGNFPGRFSGRQFSNSRSEMNVSTLELGDSALYLCASSKDRRNEKLFFGSGTQLSVL.

The CDR3 is CASKRASGGFETQYF. CDR3 nucleotide sequence: TGTGCCAGTAAGAGGGCTAGCGGGGGGTTTGAGACCCAGTACTTC. The chain is built from TRBV19 and TRBJ2-5, with 11 bases lining up with TRBD2. CDR3 size: 15 residues. The V segment lost 7 bases and the J segment 5 bases; nucleotides outside the gene matches: 9. Per germline, CDR1 LNHDA and CDR2 SQIVND (reference sequence). Looking up the rest from reference TRBV19 and TRBJ2-5 gives the full variable domain: DGGITQSPKYLFRKEGQNVTLSCEQNLNHDAMYWYRQDPGQGLRLIYYSQIVNDFQKGDIAEGYSVSREKKESFPLTVTSAQKNPTAFYLCASKRASGGFETQYFGPGTRLLVL.

The V gene is TRBV18, the J gene TRBJ1-3; TRBD1 matches at 8 bases. Germline V CDR1 and CDR2: KGHSH, LQKENI. This CDR3 contains 16 residues. V trimming: 3 bases; J trimming: 0 bases; junction bases outside the gene matches: 4. The CDR3 DNA follows: TGTGCCAGCTCACCCCTGACAGGGGTCTCTGGAAACACCATATATTTT. Translated, it gives CASSPLTGVSGNTIYF.

V usage is TRBV14 and J usage is TRBJ2-7, with 11 bases lining up with TRBD2. The CDR3 contains 16 residues. Germline lookup yields CDR1 SGHDN and CDR2 FVKESK. Unmatched junction bases numbered 7, after V lost 4 bases and J lost 2 bases. The CDR3 loop reads CASSPQLAGVTYEQYF. In DNA form, the CDR3 reads TGTGCCAGCAGCCCCCAACTAGCGGGGGTGACCTACGAGCAGTACTTC.

This sequence joins TRBV20-1 and TRBJ2-2, with D uncertain. The V gene lost 3 bases and the J gene lost 5 bases, with 13 bases spanning the gap. The CDR3 has 14 residues. Germline V gene lookup returns CDR1 DFQATT and CDR2 SNEGSKA (reference sequence). CDR3 in DNA: TGCAGTGCTAGTTTGGCGGCTAGGACCGGGGAGCTGTTTTTT. It translates to CSASLAARTGELFF.

The genes are TRBV5-3 and TRBJ1-6; D not certain. TRBV5-3 is annotated as an ORF whose role is uncertain. Trimming took off 4 bases at V and 0 bases at J, with 8 bases between the two ends. The CDR3 has 15 residues. The CDR3 loop is CARSRRSSYNSPLHF. DNA of the CDR3: TGTGCCAGAAGCCGGAGGAGCTCCTATAATTCACCCCTCCACTTT.

The chain uses TRBV6-1 and TRBJ1-2, with D unclear. CDR1 and CDR2 from the germline V gene are MNHNS and SASEGT. The CDR3 sequence is 13 residues long. Trimming stripped 1 base from V and 3 bases from J, with 6 bases between. In DNA, the CDR3 is TGTGCCAGCAGTGAAGACAGTTACTATGGCTACACCTTC. It specifies CASSEDSYYGYTF.

V is TRBV29-1 and J is TRBJ2-7; unclear D gene. The ends were cut back, 4 bases at V and 0 bases at J, with 7 bases in the middle. The CDR3 runs 12 residues. Germline-derived CDR1 and CDR2 are SQVTM and ANQGSEA. The CDR3 is CSVGSSSYEQYF. The CDR3 DNA reads TGCAGCGTTGGGTCCAGCTCCTACGAGCAGTACTTC.

The chain is built from TRBV29-1 and TRBJ1-5, with 8 bases aligning to TRBD1. Trimming took 5 bases from V and 3 from J; bases not matched to a gene: 9. The length of the CDR3 is 15 residues. CDR1 SQVTM and CDR2 ANQGSEA come from the germline V gene. The CDR3 nucleotides read TGCAGCGTTAGTACGGGGACAGGAATCAATCAGCCCCAGCATTTT. Amino acids: CSVSTGTGINQPQHF.

The chain combines TRBV7-9 with TRBJ2-5; no clear D. Trimming removed 1 base at V and 2 bases at J, with 11 bases between. This CDR3 has 15 amino acids. The germline V gene has CDR1 SEHNR and CDR2 FQNEAQ (reference sequence). This chain's CDR3 is CASSLVPNTQETQYF. CDR3 coding DNA: TGTGCCAGCAGCTTAGTTCCTAATACTCAAGAGACCCAGTACTTC.

The chain carries TRBV28 and TRBJ2-7; 12 nucleotides align to TRBD2. V lost 8 bases, J lost 1 base, and 6 bases stayed unmatched. The V gene's germline CDR1 is MDHEN and CDR2 SYDVKM. The CDR3 consists of 15 residues. CDR3 bases: TGTGCCAGCGAGACTAGCGGGGGCCTTTCCTACGAGCAGTACTTC. This sequence encodes CASETSGGLSYEQYF. Drawing the rest from reference TRBV28 and TRBJ2-7, the complete variable domain is DVKVTQSSRYLVKRTGEKVFLECVQDMDHENMFWYRQDPGLGLRLIYFSYDVKMKEKGDIPEGYSVSREKKERFSLILESASTNQTSMYLCASETSGGLSYEQYFGPGTRLTVT.

The rearrangement links TRBV5-1 to TRBJ1-3; 9 bases match TRBD1. V lost 2 bases, J lost 2 bases, and 2 bases stayed unmatched. CDR1 and CDR2 from the germline V gene are SGHRS and YFSETQ. The length of the CDR3 is 15 residues. As DNA, the CDR3 is TGCGCCAGCAGCTTAGGACAGGGGACTGGAAACACCATATATTTT. It codes for CASSLGQGTGNTIYF.

The V gene is TRBV27, the J gene TRBJ2-5, with 7 bases matching TRBD1. With V trimmed by 3 bases and J by 5 bases, 6 bases remained unmatched. The V gene's germline CDR1 is MNHEY and CDR2 SMNVEV (reference sequence). This CDR3 contains 14 residues. In nucleotides, the CDR3 is TGTGCCAGCAGTTTGGGACAGCGGCTCGAGACCCAGTACTTC. Protein product: CASSLGQRLETQYF.

The rearrangement uses TRBV3-1 (or the pseudogene TRBV3-2) and TRBJ1-1; TRBD1 matches 7 bases. V shed 4 bases and J 4 bases; nucleotides not matched to a gene: 3. The length of the CDR3 is 13 residues. Germline loops: CDR1 LGHDT, CDR2 YNNKEL (reference sequence). The CDR3 here is CASSLGTATEAFF. In DNA form, the CDR3 reads TGTGCCAGCAGCCTCGGGACAGCCACTGAAGCTTTCTTT.

CDR3 in DNA: TGCAGCGTTATCTCTTACACTGAAGCTTTCTTT. It specifies CSVISYTEAFF. The rearrangement uses TRBV29-1 and TRBJ1-1, with D unclear. The V gene's germline CDR1 is SQVTM and CDR2 ANQGSEA. The CDR3 contains 11 residues. Trimming removed 5 bases at V and 3 bases at J, with 7 bases between.

The chain has TRBV10-3 and TRBJ2-7; 14 bases agree with TRBD2. With V trimmed by 6 bases and J by 3 bases, 13 bases remained unmatched. CDR1 is ENHRY, CDR2 SYGVKD, per germline. The CDR3 length is 18 residues. The CDR3 DNA reads as TGTGCCATCAGCCAGACTAGCGGGGGGGTCAACTCCAACTACGAGCAGTACTTC. Translated, it gives CAISQTSGGVNSNYEQYF.

This chain links TRBV27 with TRBJ2-3; 13 nucleotides align to TRBD2. The germline gives CDR1 MNHEY, CDR2 SMNVEV (reference sequence). CDR3 length: 15 amino acids. The ends lost 5 bases at V and 7 bases at J; junction bases unmatched: 6. DNA for the CDR3: TGTGCCAGCAGTCGGACTAGCGGGGGTGGAAATACGCAGTATTTT. It specifies CASSRTSGGGNTQYF.

The rearrangement uses TRBV5-5 and TRBJ1-5; D uncertain. The CDR3 spans 13 residues. Germline V CDR1 and CDR2: SGHKS, YYEKEE (reference sequence). The ends were cut back, 0 bases at V and 5 bases at J, with 6 bases in the middle. The CDR3 DNA sequence: TGTGCCAGCAGCTTGGCCGGGGATCAGCCCCAGCATTTT. As protein: CASSLAGDQPQHF. Combining the CDR3 with reference TRBV5-5 and TRBJ1-5 gives the whole variable domain DAGVTQSPTHLIKTRGQQVTLRCSPISGHKSVSWYQQVLGQGPQFIFQYYEKEERGRGNFPDRFSARQFPNYSSELNVNALLLGDSALYLCASSLAGDQPQHFGDGTRLSIL.

V and J are TRBV18 and TRBJ1-2; a possible D gene is TRBD1 (6 bases). V lost 5 bases to trimming and J lost 5 bases, with 12 bases between them. This CDR3 has 13 residues. Germline lookup yields CDR1 KGHSH and CDR2 LQKENI. CDR3 region: CASSEDSFYGYTF. The CDR3 nucleotides read TGTGCCAGCTCAGAGGACAGCTTTTATGGCTACACCTTC.

V usage is TRBV25-1 and J usage is TRBJ1-2, with TRBD1 matching 9 bases. Germline loops: CDR1 MGHDK, CDR2 SYGVNS. The CDR3 is 18 amino acids. V dropped 6 bases and J dropped 3; count of bases not matched to a gene: 17. The CDR3 DNA sequence: TGTGCCAGCAGCCGATTGAGGACCGGGACAGGGTCTTACTATGGCTACACCTTC. Residues: CASSRLRTGTGSYYGYTF.

This chain uses TRBV27 with TRBJ2-7; D may be TRBD2 (5 bases). Germline lookup yields CDR1 MNHEY and CDR2 SMNVEV (reference sequence). The CDR3 is 11 residues long. V was trimmed by 8 bases and J by 8 bases, leaving 13 bases between them. CDR3 in amino acids: CASGVGGKQYF. The CDR3 nucleotides read TGTGCCAGCGGGGTAGGAGGCAAGCAGTACTTC.

The rearrangement uses TRBV12-3 or TRBV12-4 and TRBJ1-2, with 9 bases identical to TRBD1. The CDR3 totals 13 residues. Trimming at V came to 6 bases and at J to 4 bases, leaving 3 bases not matched to a gene. In DNA form, the CDR3 reads TGTGCCAGCAGCCGGGACAGGGTCTATGGCTACACCTTC. Translated, it gives CASSRDRVYGYTF.

The chain is built from TRBV7-6 and TRBJ2-2; D not certain. V was trimmed by 0 bases and J by 5 bases, leaving 7 bases between them. The CDR3 is 14 amino acids. Looked up from germline, CDR1 is SGHVS and CDR2 is FNYEAQ. For the CDR3, the DNA is TGTGCCAGCAGCTTAGCGCGCCGAACCGGGGAGCTGTTTTTT. The encoded protein is CASSLARRTGELFF.